These T cell receptor beta chains were read from a single sample in a study of OX40 agonist ivuxolimab in advanced cancers. Produced via immunoSEQ multiplex PCR; TCRdb's table is partial and in-frame only. The sample has about 60,000 clones, 94% seen once. Sequenced material: CD4+ or CD8+ T cells sorted from blood, taken in a trial of the OX40 agonist ivuxolimab. The receptor set was obtained from an adult with an advanced solid tumor such as melanoma, head and neck, liver or kidney cancer. The CDR3 runs from the conserved cysteine through the conserved F or W. Fields, in order: V gene, clone size, D gene, J gene, CDR3 protein, CDR3 DNA. D genes are given only for firm matches. Only some rows state a clone size, as once, few, many or a class for expanded clones.

TRBV2,.,TRBD1,TRBJ1-2,CASSPTGASGYTF,TGTGCCAGCAGTCCTACAGGGGCTTCTGGCTACACCTTC
TRBV30,.,TRBD2,TRBJ2-1,CACLDSGTSDYNEQFF,TGTGCCTGTCTTGACTCCGGGACTAGCGACTACAATGAGCAGTTCTTC
TRBV7-9,once,TRBD1,TRBJ1-5,CASSLGAQGGQPQHF,TGTGCCAGCAGCTTAGGGGCCCAGGGGGGTCAGCCCCAGCATTTT
TRBV10-3,.,TRBD2,TRBJ2-7,CAIRGNRDYPYEQYF,TGTGCCATCAGGGGTAACCGGGACTATCCCTACGAGCAGTACTTC
TRBV18,.,.,TRBJ2-1,CASSPASGHSYNEQFF,TGTGCCAGCTCACCGGCGAGCGGTCATTCCTACAATGAGCAGTTCTTC
TRBV25-1,.,.,TRBJ2-7,CASSEYRSEQYF,TGTGCCAGCAGTGAATACAGGAGCGAGCAGTACTTC
TRBV9,.,.,TRBJ2-1,CASSVEGSGNEQFF,TGTGCCAGCAGCGTAGAGGGTAGCGGCAATGAGCAGTTCTTC
TRBV6-5,.,.,TRBJ1-1,CASSYSRGLAVEAFF,TGTGCCAGCAGTTACTCGAGGGGATTGGCAGTTGAAGCTTTCTTT
TRBV9,.,.,TRBJ1-2,CASSAPRAGVTYGYTF,TGTGCCAGCAGCGCCCCCCGGGCAGGGGTGACCTATGGCTACACCTTC
TRBV7-3,.,.,TRBJ1-2,CASSITVGYGYTF,TGTGCCAGCAGCATAACAGTCGGCTATGGCTACACCTTC
TRBV9,.,.,TRBJ2-5,CASSSTVGQETQYF,TGTGCCAGCAGCTCCACGGTTGGACAAGAGACCCAGTACTTC
TRBV7-9,few,.,TRBJ1-1,CASSWDMNTEAFF,TGTGCCAGCAGCTGGGACATGAACACTGAAGCTTTCTTT
TRBV5-6,.,.,TRBJ2-1,CASSLVRDGYNEQFF,TGTGCCAGCAGCTTGGTAAGGGACGGCTACAATGAGCAGTTCTTC
TRBV11-3,.,.,TRBJ1-1,CASSPAQTTEAFF,TGTGCCAGCAGCCCCGCCCAAACGACTGAAGCTTTCTTT
TRBV25-1,.,TRBD1,TRBJ1-2,CASSESDRLNYGYTF,TGTGCCAGCAGTGAATCGGACAGGCTTAACTATGGCTACACCTTC
TRBV4-3,.,TRBD2,TRBJ2-1,CASSQVFQREGTNEQFF,TGCGCCAGCAGCCAAGTATTTCAGCGGGAGGGCACGAATGAGCAGTTCTTC
TRBV19,once,.,TRBJ1-2,CASSINVSRTDNYGYTF,TGTGCCAGTAGTATAAATGTTTCCCGGACAGACAACTATGGCTACACCTTC
TRBV7-6,once,.,TRBJ2-7,CVSRPHEQYF,TGTGTTAGCAGACCCCACGAGCAGTACTTC
TRBV28,.,.,TRBJ2-7,CASSSGFLTHLRAYEQYF,TGTGCCAGCAGTTCAGGGTTCCTTACCCATCTTAGAGCCTACGAGCAGTACTTC
TRBV9,once,.,TRBJ2-5,CASSLSGTQETQYF,TGTGCCAGCAGCCTTTCCGGGACACAAGAGACCCAGTACTTC
TRBV25-1,.,.,TRBJ2-5,CATSPGVETQYF,TGTGCCACCTCACCAGGGGTGGAGACCCAGTACTTC
TRBV15,.,.,TRBJ1-1,CATSSVITRDTRRGVNTEAFF,TGTGCCACCAGCAGCGTCATAACGCGCGACACGAGACGCGGGGTGAACACTGAAGCTTTCTTT
TRBV4-1,.,.,TRBJ1-4,CASSPRQAFGEKLFF,TGCGCCAGCAGCCCGAGACAGGCCTTTGGTGAAAAACTGTTTTTT
TRBV29-1,.,TRBD2,TRBJ2-7,CSVRLAGAGEQYF,TGCAGCGTTCGACTAGCGGGAGCGGGGGAGCAGTACTTC
TRBV18,.,TRBD1,TRBJ2-7,CASSPTDRGLNEQYF,TGTGCCAGCTCACCCACGGACAGGGGGCTCAACGAGCAGTACTTC
TRBV27,.,TRBD2,TRBJ2-1,CASSLFGTNNEQFF,TGTGCCAGCAGTCTCTTCGGGACTAACAATGAGCAGTTCTTC
TRBV27,.,.,TRBJ2-2,CASSSYRVAGELFF,TGTGCCAGCAGTTCCTACAGGGTGGCCGGGGAGCTGTTTTTT
TRBV7-8,.,TRBD2,TRBJ2-5,CASSLSGLAGGETQYF,TGTGCCAGCAGTCTTAGTGGTCTAGCGGGAGGAGAGACCCAGTACTTC
TRBV7-6,.,.,TRBJ2-7,CASSLEGWGEQYF,TGTGCCAGCAGCTTAGAAGGGTGGGGCGAGCAGTACTTC
TRBV5-6,.,TRBD1,TRBJ2-7,CASSSWTGFEQYF,TGTGCCAGCAGCTCGTGGACAGGGTTTGAGCAGTACTTC
TRBV2,.,.,TRBJ2-5,CASTGAFGTPERETQYF,TGTGCCAGCACCGGGGCGTTCGGGACCCCGGAGAGGGAGACCCAGTACTTC
TRBV7-3,.,.,TRBJ2-2,CASSFNTGELFF,TGTGCCAGCAGCTTCAATACCGGGGAGCTGTTTTTT
TRBV5-6,.,.,TRBJ1-4,CASSSGGLNEKLFF,TGTGCCAGCAGCTCCGGGGGACTTAATGAAAAACTGTTTTTT
TRBV14,.,.,TRBJ1-1,CASRHREVTEAFF,TGTGCCAGCAGGCACAGGGAGGTCACTGAAGCTTTCTTT
TRBV11-3,.,TRBD1,TRBJ2-7,CASSEDIGTGLYEQYF,TGTGCCAGCAGCGAAGACATCGGGACAGGGTTGTACGAGCAGTACTTC
TRBV7-2,.,.,TRBJ2-7,CASSRPESYEQYF,TGTGCCAGCAGCCGTCCGGAGTCCTACGAGCAGTACTTC
TRBV4-2,.,.,TRBJ1-2,CASSQDMDGYTF,TGTGCCAGCAGCCAAGATATGGATGGCTACACCTTC
TRBV15,.,.,TRBJ2-7,CATSSRPGSTIYEQYF,TGTGCCACCAGCTCCCGCCCCGGATCGACCATCTACGAGCAGTACTTC
TRBV9,.,TRBD2,TRBJ2-1,CASSQGLAGKHYNEQFF,TGTGCCAGCAGCCAGGGACTAGCGGGAAAACACTACAATGAGCAGTTCTTC
TRBV6-6,.,.,TRBJ2-1,CASSYPLGPVGNEQFF,TGTGCCAGCAGTTACCCGCTAGGGCCCGTTGGCAATGAGCAGTTCTTC
TRBV12-5,.,.,TRBJ2-1,CASGSGVSYNEQFF,TGTGCTAGTGGTTCTGGGGTGTCGTACAATGAGCAGTTCTTC
TRBV9,.,TRBD1,TRBJ2-7,CASSSSDRVYEQYF,TGTGCCAGCAGCTCCTCGGACAGGGTCTACGAGCAGTACTTC
TRBV27,.,TRBD2,TRBJ2-7,CASYTRTSGRYEQYF,TGTGCCAGCTACACCCGGACTAGCGGGAGGTACGAGCAGTACTTC
TRBV6-7,.,TRBD1,TRBJ1-5,CASRRQGRQPQHF,TGTGCCAGCCGGCGACAGGGGAGACAGCCCCAGCATTTT
TRBV9,.,TRBD2,TRBJ2-7,CASSAGLGDYEQYF,TGTGCCAGCAGCGCGGGACTAGGGGACTACGAGCAGTACTTC
TRBV14,.,.,TRBJ2-5,CASSQVARQETQYF,TGTGCCAGCAGCCAAGTTGCTAGGCAGGAGACCCAGTACTTC
TRBV11-2,.,TRBD2,TRBJ2-1,CASSLGGLAYEQFF,TGTGCCAGCAGCTTAGGGGGACTAGCTTATGAGCAGTTCTTC
TRBV5-1,.,.,TRBJ1-1,CASSLAGRGNTEAFF,TGCGCCAGCAGCTTGGCGGGCAGGGGGAACACTGAAGCTTTCTTT
TRBV6-6,.,.,TRBJ2-3,CASSSGFTDTQYF,TGTGCCAGCTCTTCAGGATTCACAGATACGCAGTATTTT
TRBV4-3,.,.,TRBJ2-3,CASSQVAHLVSDTQYF,TGCGCCAGCAGCCAAGTAGCCCATTTAGTTTCAGATACGCAGTATTTT
TRBV9,.,.,TRBJ2-2,CASSVDRETGELFF,TGTGCCAGCAGCGTAGACAGGGAGACCGGGGAGCTGTTTTTT
TRBV9,.,.,TRBJ2-1,CASSALKGYYNEQFF,TGTGCCAGCAGCGCTCTGAAGGGTTACTACAATGAGCAGTTCTTC
TRBV6-5,.,.,TRBJ2-1,CASSYSGAGNEQFF,TGTGCCAGCAGTTACTCTGGGGCAGGCAATGAGCAGTTCTTC
TRBV4-3,.,.,TRBJ2-1,CASSQPRLGVNEQFF,TGCGCCAGCAGCCAACCTAGACTAGGGGTGAATGAGCAGTTCTTC
TRBV6-5,.,.,TRBJ1-1,CASSYSLEAFF,TGTGCCAGCAGTTACTCCCTTGAAGCTTTCTTT